Below are 24 T cell receptor beta chains sequenced from a single sample in a study of blood T cell repertoires in COVID-19. The method was immunoSEQ multiplex PCR; TCRdb's version includes in-frame clones alone and lacks a portion of them. The sample has roughly 150,000 clones; 65% to 80% are singletons. The specimen sequenced was PBMCs or T cells enriched from blood (not recorded which). The source is a woman between 70 and 85 years old in a cohort exposed to, infected with or recovered from COVID-19 (not recorded which).

This chain uses TRBV3-1 (or the pseudogene TRBV3-2) with TRBJ1-2, with 8 bases lining up with TRBD1. V gave up 0 bases and J gave up 5 bases; unmatched junction bases: 5. The CDR3 consists of 15 residues. The germline V gene encodes CDR1 LGHDT and CDR2 YNNKEL (reference sequence). CDR3: CASSQDVDRAYGYTF. For the CDR3, the DNA is TGTGCCAGCAGCCAAGACGTGGACAGGGCTTATGGCTACACCTTC.

J is TRBJ2-2 and V is TRBV6-5; D gene unclear. V lost 8 bases and J 0 bases, leaving 10 bases between the germline ends. The CDR3 sequence is 14 residues long. CDR1 is MNHEY and CDR2 is SVGAGI in the germline V gene. The DNA for the CDR3 is TGTGCCAGCGAGGTTGGCGCGAACACCGGGGAGCTGTTTTTT. Residues: CASEVGANTGELFF.

V is TRBV6-5 and J is TRBJ2-1, with a weak D call TRBD2 (5 bases). The V gene's germline CDR1 is MNHEY and CDR2 SVGAGI. The V and J ends lost 2 bases and 5 bases respectively, with 13 bases between them. CDR3 length: 15 residues. CDR3 nucleotides: TGTGCCAGCAGTTACCCGGGAATAAGCAACAATGAGCAGTTCTTC. Translation: CASSYPGISNNEQFF.

V gene TRBV7-3 combines with J gene TRBJ1-1; D remains unclear. Germline V lookup: CDR1 SGHTA, CDR2 FQGTGA. The CDR3 runs 14 residues. The ends were cut back, 7 bases at V and 2 bases at J, with 14 bases in the middle. In DNA form, the CDR3 reads TGTGCCAGCAAGCGGTCAGATCAAAACACTGAAGCTTTCTTT. It specifies CASKRSDQNTEAFF.

This clone has just a few counts. The V and J genes are TRBV5-1 and TRBJ2-1, with 9 bases lining up with TRBD1. There are 14 residues in the CDR3. V lost 2 bases to trimming and J lost 6 bases; unmatched junction nucleotides: 3. CDR1 and CDR2 from the germline V gene are SGHRS and YFSETQ. The CDR3 loop reads CASSLTTGGNEQFF. DNA of the CDR3: TGCGCCAGCAGCTTAACGACAGGGGGCAATGAGCAGTTCTTC.

This chain links TRBV5-1 with TRBJ2-1, with 10 bases fitting TRBD2. With 1 base clipped from V and 6 bases from J, the junction kept 4 bases outside the gene matches. CDR1 is SGHRS, CDR2 YFSETQ, per germline. The CDR3 extends over 15 amino acids. For the CDR3, the DNA is TGCGCCAGCAGCTTGAGGCCTAGCGGGGGCAATGAGCAGTTCTTC. Encoded protein: CASSLRPSGGNEQFF. Filled out from reference TRBV5-1 and TRBJ2-1, the complete variable domain reads KAGVTQTPRYLIKTRGQQVTLSCSPISGHRSVSWYQQTPGQGLQFLFEYFSETQRNKGNFPGRFSGRQFSNSRSEMNVSTLELGDSALYLCASSLRPSGGNEQFFGPGTRLTVL.

J is TRBJ2-5 and V is TRBV7-2; the D gene is possibly TRBD2 (5 bases). Deletions cut 0 bases from V and 9 bases from J, with 8 bases between. The CDR3 runs to 12 residues. Germline V lookup: CDR1 SGHTA, CDR2 FQGNSA. This chain's CDR3 is CASSLAGDAQYF. DNA of the CDR3: TGTGCCAGCAGCTTAGCGGGAGATGCCCAGTACTTC.

The CDR3 sequence is CASRTGGGIGSYEQYF. CDR3 nucleotides: TGTGCCAGCAGGACGGGTGGGGGGATTGGCTCCTACGAGCAGTACTTC. The chain recombines TRBV28 with TRBJ2-7; a weak D match, TRBD2 (6 bases). V lost 6 bases and J 0 bases, leaving 18 bases between the germline ends. Germline CDR1 and CDR2: MDHEN and SYDVKM. The CDR3 consists of 16 residues.

CDR3 in amino acids: CASSSSPTVYEQYF. The CDR3 nucleotides are TGTGCCAGCAGCTCTTCCCCGACTGTCTACGAGCAGTACTTC. The V gene is TRBV11-3, the J gene TRBJ2-7; D is unresolved. Looked up from germline, CDR1 is SGHNT and CDR2 is YENEEA. The CDR3 spans 14 residues. V was trimmed by 4 bases and J by 3 bases, leaving 13 bases between them.

The genes are TRBV28 and TRBJ2-1; tentative D call: TRBD2 (7 bases). CDR3 length equals 15 residues. The ends were cut back, 5 bases at V and 5 bases at J, with 16 bases in the middle. CDR1 is MDHEN, CDR2 SYDVKM, per germline. The CDR3 DNA sequence: TGTGCCAGCAGTAGGGGGGGCAGTCCGGACAATGAGCAGTTCTTC. This codes for CASSRGGSPDNEQFF.

V is TRBV6-5 and J is TRBJ1-3; D is possibly TRBD1 (6 bases). The length of the CDR3 is 16 residues. V was clipped by 4 bases and J by 3 bases, with 16 bases between them. CDR1 and CDR2 (germline): MNHEY, SVGAGI. The CDR3 DNA follows: TGTGCCAGCAGTTCCCTGGACAGAAAGGATGGAAACACCATATATTTT. Its protein product is CASSSLDRKDGNTIYF.

The CDR3 nucleotides are TGTGCCAGCTCACCTCGACAGGGACTGATATACGAGCAGTACTTC. Translated, it gives CASSPRQGLIYEQYF. This chain uses TRBV18 with TRBJ2-7; TRBD1 might be the D (7 bases). The CDR3 length is 15 residues. V dropped 3 bases and J dropped 4 bases, with 16 bases sitting between them. Germline V gene lookup returns CDR1 KGHSH and CDR2 LQKENI.

The gene calls are TRBV28 and TRBJ2-7; 7 bases are a match to TRBD1. Germline V gene lookup returns CDR1 MDHEN and CDR2 SYDVKM. There are 16 residues in the CDR3. J gave up 2 bases and V 3 bases, and 10 bases lay outside the gene matches. The CDR3 here is CASSFNHRDRTYEQYF. Written as DNA, the CDR3 is TGTGCCAGCAGTTTCAACCACCGGGACAGAACCTACGAGCAGTACTTC.

The chain combines TRBV28 with TRBJ1-6; tentatively, D is TRBD1 (6 bases). The V gene's germline CDR1 is MDHEN and CDR2 SYDVKM. The CDR3 totals 15 residues. V was pared by 7 bases and J by 2 bases, with 12 bases between. CDR3 sequence (DNA): TGTGCCAGCAAGGGGGGAGGGACCTATAATTCACCCCTCCACTTT. It translates to CASKGGGTYNSPLHF.

The J gene is TRBJ2-7, the V gene TRBV4-2; the D gene is possibly TRBD1 (5 bases). The length of the CDR3 is 16 residues. V was cut by 0 bases and J by 3 bases, with 15 bases left in between. Germline V gene lookup returns CDR1 LGHNA and CDR2 YNFKEQ. CDR3 region: CASSQDFMTAYYEQYF. The CDR3 nucleotides read TGTGCCAGCAGCCAAGACTTCATGACAGCCTACTACGAGCAGTACTTC.

This clone was detected only once. The rearrangement links TRBV6-5 to TRBJ2-7, with D possibly being TRBD1 (6 bases). The CDR3 runs to 14 residues. Germline CDR1 MNHEY, CDR2 SVGAGI. Trimming took 7 bases from V and 1 from J, leaving 14 bases between them. The CDR3 is CASTYLGQSYEQYF. The CDR3 DNA is TGTGCCAGCACCTATTTAGGACAGTCCTACGAGCAGTACTTC.

The chain links TRBV18 to TRBJ1-2; D unclear. V gave up 5 bases and J gave up 2 bases, with 9 bases separating them. Per germline, CDR1 KGHSH and CDR2 LQKENI. The CDR3 extends over 13 amino acids. The CDR3 region has the DNA TGTGCCAGCTCAACAGACACCAACTATGGCTACACCTTC. Amino acid sequence: CASSTDTNYGYTF.

The chain recombines TRBV5-6 with TRBJ1-1; D not resolved. CDR3 size: 15 residues. V was cut by 2 bases and J by 0 bases, with 11 bases left in between. The germline V gene encodes CDR1 SGHDT and CDR2 YYEEEE. The CDR3 region has the DNA TGTGCCAGCAGCTTATTTAGGACTATGAACACTGAAGCTTTCTTT. Translating gives CASSLFRTMNTEAFF. The full variable domain, in which reference TRBV5-6 and TRBJ1-1 provide the parts outside the CDR3, is DAGVTQSPTHLIKTRGQQVTLRCSPKSGHDTVSWYQQALGQGPQFIFQYYEEEERQRGNFPDRFSGHQFPNYSSELNVNALLLGDSALYLCASSLFRTMNTEAFFGQGTRLTVV.

The V gene is TRBV6-5, the J gene TRBJ2-7, with 9 bases matching TRBD1. From germline, CDR1 is MNHEY and CDR2 SVGAGI. The CDR3 is 16 residues long. The V and J ends lost 0 bases and 2 bases, in that order; junction bases with no gene match: 5. The DNA of the CDR3 is TGTGCCAGCAGTTACTCCGGGACAGGGTTGGCCTACGAGCAGTACTTC. As protein: CASSYSGTGLAYEQYF.

This sequence joins TRBV4-1 and TRBJ2-7; 11 nucleotides agree with TRBD1. Losses at the gene ends were 2 bases for V and 3 bases for J; bases not matched to a gene: 3. Looked up from germline, CDR1 is MGHRA and CDR2 is YSYEKL. This CDR3 region has 15 residues. The CDR3 is CASSQWTGGIYEQYF. CDR3 nucleotides: TGCGCCAGCAGCCAATGGACAGGGGGCATCTACGAGCAGTACTTC.

The J gene is TRBJ2-2, the V gene TRBV29-1, with D hard to call. This CDR3 is 13 amino acids long. V was pared by 7 bases and J by 4 bases, with 13 bases between. The V gene's germline CDR1 is SQVTM and CDR2 ANQGSEA. In DNA form, the CDR3 reads TGCAGCGCTGCGCTTGGTTCCACCGGGGAGCTGTTTTTT. Protein product: CSAALGSTGELFF.

This clone appeared a few times. This rearrangement joins TRBV6-6 to TRBJ2-2; 9 bases map to TRBD1. V shed 6 bases and J 1 base; nucleotides not matched to a gene: 6. From germline, CDR1 is MNHNY and CDR2 SVGAGI (reference sequence). The CDR3 runs 16 residues. The CDR3: CASSTRQGVNTGELFF. DNA of the CDR3: TGTGCCAGCAGCACCCGACAGGGGGTGAACACCGGGGAGCTGTTTTTT.

The rearrangement joins TRBV19 to TRBJ2-2; 8 bases line up with TRBD1. Germline trimming cut 3 bases from V and 4 bases from J; bases unmatched to any gene: 1. The CDR3 is made up of 14 amino acids. Per the germline V gene, CDR1 is LNHDA and CDR2 is SQIVND (reference sequence). DNA of the CDR3: TGTGCCAGTAGTATTCAGGGGGCCACCGGGGAGCTGTTTTTT. It translates to CASSIQGATGELFF.

The V call is TRBV27, the J call TRBJ1-3; D call uncertain. V lost 2 bases and J 4 bases, leaving 21 bases between the germline ends. Germline CDR1 MNHEY, CDR2 SMNVEV (reference sequence). There are 18 residues in the CDR3. CDR3 amino acids: CASSLVGRAGRPGNTIYF. CDR3 DNA: TGTGCCAGCAGTTTAGTGGGCCGGGCGGGTAGGCCCGGAAACACCATATATTTT.